These T cell receptor beta chains were read from a single sample in a study of OX40 agonist ivuxolimab in advanced cancers. Libraries were prepared by immunoSEQ multiplex PCR; TCRdb keeps only in-frame clonotypes and omits some of them. The data contain about 66,000 clones, 70% to 90% of them singletons. The source was CD4+ or CD8+ T cells sorted from blood, collected in a trial of the OX40 agonist ivuxolimab. These receptors were taken from an adult with an advanced solid tumor such as melanoma, head and neck, liver or kidney cancer. Both conserved end residues are part of each CDR3. Fields, in order: V gene, J gene, D gene, clone size, CDR3 protein, CDR3 DNA. The D gene is left open where the match is weak. Not all rows give a size; the values are once, few, many and, for expanded clones, a class.

v_gene: TRBV11-2; j_gene: TRBJ2-3; d_gene: .; abundance: few; CDR3aa: CASSLRADTQYF; CDR3nt: TGTGCCAGCAGCTTAAGGGCAGATACGCAGTATTTT
v_gene: TRBV5-1; j_gene: TRBJ2-2; d_gene: .; abundance: .; CDR3aa: CASSSGSQRTGELFF; CDR3nt: TGCGCCAGCAGCTCTGGCAGCCAACGCACCGGGGAGCTGTTTTTT
v_gene: TRBV30; j_gene: TRBJ1-1; d_gene: .; abundance: .; CDR3aa: CAWSVRQGTFNSEAFF; CDR3nt: TGTGCCTGGAGTGTAAGGCAGGGGACTTTTAACTCTGAAGCTTTCTTT
v_gene: TRBV2; j_gene: TRBJ1-2; d_gene: .; abundance: .; CDR3aa: CASSESPYGYTF; CDR3nt: TGTGCCAGCAGTGAATCCCCTTATGGCTACACCTTC
v_gene: TRBV29-1; j_gene: TRBJ2-5; d_gene: .; abundance: .; CDR3aa: CSVNGGSQETQYF; CDR3nt: TGCAGCGTCAATGGGGGGAGCCAAGAGACCCAGTACTTC
v_gene: TRBV30; j_gene: TRBJ1-1; d_gene: .; abundance: .; CDR3aa: CAWNHRDTNTEAFF; CDR3nt: TGTGCCTGGAATCACAGGGATACTAACACTGAAGCTTTCTTT
v_gene: TRBV2; j_gene: TRBJ1-6; d_gene: .; abundance: .; CDR3aa: CASSEAENSPLHF; CDR3nt: TGTGCCAGCAGTGAAGCCGAAAATTCACCCCTCCACTTT
v_gene: TRBV10-3; j_gene: TRBJ2-3; d_gene: .; abundance: .; CDR3aa: CAISESSDTQYF; CDR3nt: TGTGCCATCAGTGAGTCAAGTGATACGCAGTATTTT
v_gene: TRBV19; j_gene: TRBJ1-5; d_gene: TRBD1; abundance: .; CDR3aa: CASSSGTGLFQPQHF; CDR3nt: TGTGCCAGTAGCTCAGGGACAGGGTTGTTCCAGCCCCAGCATTTT
v_gene: TRBV19; j_gene: TRBJ1-6; d_gene: .; abundance: once; CDR3aa: CASSMAGNYNSPLHF; CDR3nt: TGTGCCAGTAGTATGGCCGGGAACTATAATTCACCCCTCCACTTT
v_gene: TRBV9; j_gene: TRBJ2-7; d_gene: .; abundance: .; CDR3aa: CASSTSQSYEQYF; CDR3nt: TGTGCCAGCAGCACCTCTCAGTCCTACGAGCAGTACTTC
v_gene: TRBV7-3; j_gene: TRBJ2-3; d_gene: .; abundance: .; CDR3aa: CASSQGKGDTQYF; CDR3nt: TGTGCCAGCAGCCAGGGCAAGGGAGATACGCAGTATTTT
v_gene: TRBV7-6; j_gene: TRBJ2-5; d_gene: .; abundance: .; CDR3aa: CASSQQQGSQETQYF; CDR3nt: TGTGCCAGCAGCCAACAACAGGGAAGTCAAGAGACCCAGTACTTC
v_gene: TRBV11-3; j_gene: TRBJ1-5; d_gene: .; abundance: .; CDR3aa: CASSPAVYSNQPQHF; CDR3nt: TGTGCCAGCAGCCCAGCAGTTTATAGCAATCAGCCCCAGCATTTT
v_gene: TRBV5-6; j_gene: TRBJ2-7; d_gene: TRBD2; abundance: .; CDR3aa: CASSLGTSGSYEQYF; CDR3nt: TGTGCCAGCAGCTTGGGAACTAGCGGCTCCTACGAGCAGTACTTC
v_gene: TRBV28; j_gene: TRBJ1-6; d_gene: TRBD1; abundance: .; CDR3aa: CASIQGATLHF; CDR3nt: TGTGCCAGCATACAGGGGGCTACCCTCCACTTT
v_gene: TRBV4-3; j_gene: TRBJ2-5; d_gene: TRBD1; abundance: once; CDR3aa: CASSRDRGETQYF; CDR3nt: TGCGCCAGCAGCAGGGACAGAGGGGAGACCCAGTACTTC
v_gene: TRBV11-1; j_gene: TRBJ1-6; d_gene: .; abundance: .; CDR3aa: CASRDGYNSPLHF; CDR3nt: TGTGCCAGCCGGGACGGCTATAATTCACCCCTCCACTTT
v_gene: TRBV5-1; j_gene: TRBJ2-1; d_gene: TRBD2; abundance: once; CDR3aa: CASSWGGRSYNEQFF; CDR3nt: TGCGCCAGCAGCTGGGGGGGTCGCTCCTACAATGAGCAGTTCTTC
v_gene: TRBV2; j_gene: TRBJ2-2; d_gene: .; abundance: .; CDR3aa: CASRADTGELFF; CDR3nt: TGTGCCAGCAGGGCAGACACCGGGGAGCTGTTTTTT
v_gene: TRBV7-9; j_gene: TRBJ2-4; d_gene: TRBD1; abundance: .; CDR3aa: CASSQGQGAEIQYF; CDR3nt: TGTGCCAGCAGCCAGGGACAGGGGGCAGAAATTCAGTACTTC
v_gene: TRBV27; j_gene: TRBJ1-1; d_gene: .; abundance: few; CDR3aa: CASSLQEGGIAFF; CDR3nt: TGTGCCAGCAGTCTACAGGAAGGCGGGATAGCTTTCTTT
v_gene: TRBV7-2; j_gene: TRBJ1-2; d_gene: .; abundance: .; CDR3aa: CASSSPPGGYTF; CDR3nt: TGTGCCAGCAGCTCACCGCCCGGAGGCTACACCTTC
v_gene: TRBV5-1; j_gene: TRBJ2-6; d_gene: .; abundance: .; CDR3aa: CASSLTGRGANVLTF; CDR3nt: TGCGCCAGCAGCTTGACGGGGCGCGGGGCCAACGTCCTGACTTTC
v_gene: TRBV4-2; j_gene: TRBJ2-7; d_gene: .; abundance: .; CDR3aa: CASSQDRGRYEQYF; CDR3nt: TGTGCCAGCAGCCAAGATAGAGGACGCTACGAGCAGTACTTC
v_gene: TRBV6-1; j_gene: TRBJ1-1; d_gene: TRBD1; abundance: once; CDR3aa: CASSKTGVEAFF; CDR3nt: TGTGCCAGCAGCAAGACAGGGGTCGAAGCTTTCTTT
v_gene: TRBV7-9; j_gene: TRBJ1-1; d_gene: .; abundance: .; CDR3aa: CASSLVGGVSTEAFF; CDR3nt: TGTGCCAGCAGCTTAGTCGGGGGGGTGAGCACTGAAGCTTTCTTT
v_gene: TRBV2; j_gene: TRBJ2-2; d_gene: .; abundance: once; CDR3aa: CASGLGGYWELFF; CDR3nt: TGTGCCAGCGGCTTAGGGGGGTATTGGGAGCTGTTTTTT
v_gene: TRBV15; j_gene: TRBJ2-2; d_gene: .; abundance: .; CDR3aa: CATSRDRTTGELFF; CDR3nt: TGTGCCACCAGCAGAGATCGTACCACCGGGGAGCTGTTTTTT